Listed here is a single TCR beta chain. Germline CDR1 and CDR2: ENHRY and SYGVKD. The CDR3 contains 16 residues. V lost 6 bases to trimming and J lost 1 base, with 13 bases between them. Together with thyroid ultrasound, orbital computed tomography, serum thyroxine and TRAb, clinical symptoms were used for diagnoses. PBMCs came from around 10 ml fresh peripheral blood. The data belong to a study of T cells in Graves' hyperthyroidism and ophthalmopathy. Overall study context: Peripheral blood was drawn at first diagnosis, prior to all treatment.

Amplification of TCR beta CDR3 regions was performed using RNA transcripts as template. A set of HTBI primers served as the primers for a first-round RT-PCR of the TCR CDR3. Each CDR3 protein is one row after TCRdb ran MiXCR on the multiplex PCR reads. The table lists hundreds of thousands of distinct CDR3 sequences, about 35% of them singletons. Material for sequencing was blood. This chain joins TRBV10-3 and TRBJ2-6, with no clear D. This receptor was obtained from a middle-aged woman with Graves' hyperthyroidism. CDR3 coding DNA: TGTGCCATCAGCCCTGGGAAGGGTTCTGGGGCCAACGTCCTGACTTTC. Protein: CAISPGKGSGANVLTF.